The 20 T cell receptor beta chains in this list originate from one sample, sequenced in a study of CD8 T cells in ankylosing spondylitis. General study findings and limits: A TCR beta motif of fewer than 10 highly homologous variants seemed to mark ankylosing spondylitis blood.

Their recognized antigens are unknown. Each CDR3 protein gets one entry after TCRdb re-called the 5' RACE reads with MiXCR. The sample holds around 490,000 distinct CDR3 sequences, over 4% seen once. The sample comprised blood, either unsorted or a sorted T cell fraction (not recorded which). The receptors here all came from a male donor with ankylosing spondylitis.

Ten or more counts support this clonotype. The chain employs TRBV28 and TRBJ2-1; TRBD2 matches at 11 bases. CDR1 MDHEN and CDR2 SYDVKM come from the germline V gene. CDR3 length: 15 amino acids. Germline trimming cut 8 bases from V and 6 bases from J; bases unmatched to any gene: 9. CDR3 coding DNA: TGTGCCAGCTTCCCACTAGCGGGAGTACTCAATGAGCAGTTCTTC. Protein: CASFPLAGVLNEQFF.

This clonotype was picked up many times. The chain is built from TRBV15 and TRBJ2-4, with 7 bases matching TRBD2. J was trimmed by 7 bases and V by 6 bases; bases with no gene match: 0. Germline CDR1 is LNHNV and CDR2 is YYDKDF (reference sequence). The CDR3 is 11 amino acids. In DNA form, the CDR3 reads TGTGCCACCAGAGCGGGGAACATTCAGTACTTC. It translates to CATRAGNIQYF.

This clonotype was seen ten or more times. CDR3 nucleotide sequence: TGTGCCAGCAGTTCCCTGGGGTCGGGGGCCAACGTCCTGACTTTC. This codes for CASSSLGSGANVLTF. The chain links TRBV27 to TRBJ2-6; D is undetermined. The CDR3 covers 15 residues. Germline loops: CDR1 MNHEY, CDR2 SMNVEV (reference sequence). Trimming removed 4 bases from V and 4 bases from J, with 11 bases in between. Full variable domain (rest looked up from reference TRBV27 and TRBJ2-6): EAQVTQNPRYLITVTGKKLTVTCSQNMNHEYMSWYRQDPGLGLRQIYYSMNVEVTDKGDVPEGYKVSRKEKRNFPLILESPSPNQTSLYFCASSSLGSGANVLTFGAGSRLTVL.

This clonotype was observed a few times. The V and J genes are TRBV4-3 and TRBJ2-1, with 10 bases fitting TRBD2. CDR1 is LGHNA and CDR2 is YSLEER in the germline V gene. The trim removed 1 base at V and 6 bases at J, leaving 6 bases unmatched. This CDR3 has 16 amino acids. As DNA, the CDR3 is TGCGCCAGCAGCCAAGGCAGCGGGAGGGCCAGCAATGAGCAGTTCTTC. Residues: CASSQGSGRASNEQFF.

This clonotype has a count of ten or more. This clone may be a read error of a much larger clone one base away. The chain uses TRBV7-2 and TRBJ1-1, with no clear D. Germline CDR1 is SGHTA and CDR2 is FQGNSA. Trimming took off 2 bases at V and 0 bases at J, with 4 bases between the two ends. CDR3 length: 13 residues. As DNA, the CDR3 is TGTGCCAGCAGCTTATGGGTGAACACTGAAGCTTTCTTT. Residues: CASSLWVNTEAFF.

This clonotype was counted a few times. This chain links TRBV7-2 with TRBJ1-1, with D perhaps matching TRBD1 (6 bases). The germline gives CDR1 SGHTA, CDR2 FQGNSA. The CDR3 spans 14 residues. V was trimmed by 5 bases and J by 3 bases, leaving 13 bases between them. CDR3 region: CASSTTGSHTEAFF. The CDR3 DNA reads as TGTGCCAGCAGCACCACAGGGTCCCACACTGAAGCTTTCTTT.

The CDR3 DNA is TGTGCCAGCAGCTTATATGGGACAGGCTCTGGGGCCAACGTCCTGACTTTC. Protein sequence: CASSLYGTGSGANVLTF. This rearrangement joins TRBV11-2 to TRBJ2-6; 8 bases match TRBD1. Germline V gene lookup returns CDR1 SGHAT and CDR2 FQNNGV. This CDR3 has 17 amino acids. V shed 2 bases and J 0 bases; nucleotides not matched to a gene: 3.

At least ten counts were recorded for this clonotype. V is TRBV29-1 and J is TRBJ2-7, with D possibly matching TRBD1 (6 bases). Germline V gene lookup returns CDR1 SQVTM and CDR2 ANQGSEA. The CDR3 sequence is 12 residues long. V lost 3 bases and J lost 5, with 11 bases in between. The CDR3 reads CSVDVQGNEQYF. In nucleotides, the CDR3 is TGCAGCGTTGATGTACAGGGAAACGAGCAGTACTTC.

This clonotype was recorded many times. This chain connects TRBV29-1 to TRBJ2-1; D unresolved. Germline V gives CDR1 SQVTM, CDR2 ANQGSEA. The length of the CDR3 is 15 residues. V was shortened by 1 base and J by 0 bases, with 10 bases between the two germline ends. CDR3 coding DNA: TGCAGCGTTGAAGGTCACCGGAGCTCCTACAATGAGCAGTTCTTC. Translation: CSVEGHRSSYNEQFF.

This clonotype was observed at least ten times. J is TRBJ2-3 and V is TRBV5-1; D unclear. Germline lookup yields CDR1 SGHRS and CDR2 YFSETQ. The CDR3 extends over 15 amino acids. The V gene lost 4 bases and the J gene lost 5 bases, with 17 bases spanning the gap. CDR3 in DNA: TGCGCCAGCAGCCCCGGCGGAACAGTAGGAGATACGCAGTATTTT. Its protein is CASSPGGTVGDTQYF.

This clonotype occurred many times. The CDR3 nucleotides read TGCAGTGCTGATTCGCAGGGCGGCCGGGCTGAAAAACTGTTTTTT. Translated: CSADSQGGRAEKLFF. This chain links TRBV20-1 with TRBJ1-4; D may be TRBD1 (5 bases). Germline V gives CDR1 DFQATT, CDR2 SNEGSKA (reference sequence). The CDR3 has 15 amino acids. V was pared by 5 bases and J by 7 bases, with 20 bases between.

Worth noting for this clonotype: A much larger clone differs from this one at a single base, so this may be a read error. The rearrangement uses TRBV20-1 and TRBJ2-3, with 7 bases aligning to TRBD1. Germline V gene lookup returns CDR1 DFQATT and CDR2 SNEGSKA (reference sequence). This CDR3 has 15 amino acids. Here the CDR3 reads CSAWEGGRVTDTQFF. The CDR3 DNA sequence: TGCAGTGCCTGGGAAGGGGGCAGAGTCACAGATACGCAGTTTTTT.

This clonotype has at least ten counts. The chain recombines TRBV9 with TRBJ2-1; D gene ambiguous. V was shortened by 5 bases and J by 0 bases, with 12 bases between the two germline ends. CDR1 is SGDLS, CDR2 YYNGEE, per germline. This CDR3 region has 15 residues. CDR3 protein: CASSVAPSSYNEQFF. CDR3 sequence (DNA): TGTGCCAGCAGTGTGGCGCCTAGCTCCTACAATGAGCAGTTCTTC. Based on the CDR3 plus reference TRBV9 and TRBJ2-1, the full variable domain is DSGVTQTPKHLITATGQRVTLRCSPRSGDLSVYWYQQSLDQGLQFLIQYYNGEERAKGNILERFSAQQFPDLHSELNLSSLELGDSALYFCASSVAPSSYNEQFFGPGTRLTVL.

This clonotype showed up many times. The chain recombines TRBV28 with TRBJ1-5; D gene ambiguous. Looked up from germline, CDR1 is MDHEN and CDR2 is SYDVKM. The CDR3 is 12 residues long. Trimming took 3 bases from V and 6 from J, leaving 6 bases between them. The CDR3 protein is CASSLKGQPQHF. DNA of the CDR3: TGTGCCAGCAGTTTGAAAGGTCAGCCCCAGCATTTT.

J is TRBJ2-7 and V is TRBV28; maybe TRBD2 (5 bases). Per germline, CDR1 MDHEN and CDR2 SYDVKM. With 6 bases removed from V and 5 bases from J, the gap between germline ends came to 14 bases. The CDR3 spans 13 residues. This CDR3 is CASRPRGSNEQYF. CDR3 nucleotide sequence: TGTGCCAGCAGGCCCCGGGGATCGAACGAGCAGTACTTC.

At least ten counts were recorded for this clonotype. The CDR3, as DNA: TGCAGTGCCAAGGTGGTGGGGGGACCCAATCAGCCCCAGCATTTT. This codes for CSAKVVGGPNQPQHF. This chain uses TRBV20-1 with TRBJ1-5; tentative D call: TRBD1 (5 bases). The CDR3 is made up of 15 amino acids. Between the trimmed V and J ends, which lost 6 bases and 3 bases, there was a span of 18 bases. Per the germline V gene, CDR1 is DFQATT and CDR2 is SNEGSKA (reference sequence).

This clonotype was counted many times. The V and J genes are TRBV6-1 and TRBJ2-7; 12 positions match TRBD1. Per germline, CDR1 MNHNS and CDR2 SASEGT. Trimming cost V 7 bases and J 1 base; bases outside gene matches: 2. The CDR3 sequence is 14 residues long. In DNA form, the CDR3 reads TGTGCCAGCAAGGGACAGGGGGCTTCCTACGAGCAGTACTTC. Encoded protein: CASKGQGASYEQYF.

This clonotype was recorded many times. This chain connects TRBV5-1 to TRBJ2-1; 13 bases agree with TRBD2. Germline CDR1 SGHRS, CDR2 YFSETQ. The CDR3 covers 17 residues. The ends lost 0 bases at V and 7 bases at J; junction bases unmatched: 7. The DNA of the CDR3 is TGCGCCAGCAGCTTGGCAATACTAGCGGGAGGGTCGAATGAGCAGTTCTTC. Protein product: CASSLAILAGGSNEQFF.

This clonotype was counted once. The rearrangement uses TRBV15 and TRBJ1-2; D is undetermined. The CDR3 totals 14 residues. Germline CDR1 and CDR2: LNHNV and YYDKDF (reference sequence). Trimming pared 3 bases from V and 2 bases from J, leaving 10 bases between. CDR3 in DNA: TGTGCCACCAGCAGGTTGGCGGGGAACTATGGCTACACCTTC. Protein: CATSRLAGNYGYTF.

Only a few counts were recorded for this clonotype. The rearrangement links TRBV6-1 to TRBJ1-2; 8 nucleotides align to TRBD1. V gave up 6 bases and J gave up 3 bases; unmatched junction bases: 9. The CDR3 is 15 amino acids. Germline V gene sequence: CDR1 MNHNS, CDR2 SASEGT. This CDR3 is CASSRTGNVDYGYTF. The DNA for the CDR3 is TGTGCCAGCAGCCGGACAGGGAACGTTGACTATGGCTACACCTTC.